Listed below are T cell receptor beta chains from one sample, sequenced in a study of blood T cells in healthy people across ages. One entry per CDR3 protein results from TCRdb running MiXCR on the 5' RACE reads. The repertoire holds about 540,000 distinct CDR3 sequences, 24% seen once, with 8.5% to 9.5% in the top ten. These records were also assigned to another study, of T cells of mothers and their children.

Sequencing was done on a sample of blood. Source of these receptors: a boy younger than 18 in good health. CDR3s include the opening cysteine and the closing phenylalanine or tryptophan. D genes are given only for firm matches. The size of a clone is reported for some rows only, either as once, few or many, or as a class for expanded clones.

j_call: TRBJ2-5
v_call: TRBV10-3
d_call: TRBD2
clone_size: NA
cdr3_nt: TGTGCCATCAGTGAACTAGCGGGTGCAGAGACCCGGTACTTC
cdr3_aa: CAISELAGAETRYF

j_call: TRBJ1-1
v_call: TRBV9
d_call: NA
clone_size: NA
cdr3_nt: TGTGCCAGCAGCGTCGCCACCACTGAAGCTTTCTTT
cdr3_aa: CASSVATTEAFF

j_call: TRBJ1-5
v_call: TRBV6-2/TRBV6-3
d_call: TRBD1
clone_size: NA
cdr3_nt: TGTGCCAGCAGACGAAACGACAGGGGTGCGACTCAGCCCCAGCATTTT
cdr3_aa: CASRRNDRGATQPQHF

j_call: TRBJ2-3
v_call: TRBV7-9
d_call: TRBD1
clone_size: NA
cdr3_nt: TGTGCCAGCAGCTTATCCTTGGGACAGGGGTCAGATACGCAGTATTTT
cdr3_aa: CASSLSLGQGSDTQYF

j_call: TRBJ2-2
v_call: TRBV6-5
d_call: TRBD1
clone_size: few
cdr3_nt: TGTGCCAGCAGTTCCGGGACAGGGCTTACCGGGGAGCTGTTTTTT
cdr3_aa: CASSSGTGLTGELFF

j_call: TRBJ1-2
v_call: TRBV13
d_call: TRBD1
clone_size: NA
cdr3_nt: TGTGCCAGCAGCCAAAGACAGGGAGGTTCCTATGGCTACACCTTC
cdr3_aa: CASSQRQGGSYGYTF

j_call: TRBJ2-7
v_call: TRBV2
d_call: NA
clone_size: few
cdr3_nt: TGTGCCAGCAGCGCCAACGACCTCGCGTCCCTAGGCGAGCAGTACTTC
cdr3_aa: CASSANDLASLGEQYF

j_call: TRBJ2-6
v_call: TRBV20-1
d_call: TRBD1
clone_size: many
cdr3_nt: TGCAGTGCGAGTGGGACAGACTATCTCTCTGGGGCCAACGTCCTGACTTTC
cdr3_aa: CSASGTDYLSGANVLTF

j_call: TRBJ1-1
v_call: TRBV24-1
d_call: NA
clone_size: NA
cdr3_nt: TGTGCCACCAGTGACGTGAACACTGAAGCTTTCTTT
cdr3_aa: CATSDVNTEAFF

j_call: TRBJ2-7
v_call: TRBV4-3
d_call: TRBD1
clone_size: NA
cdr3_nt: TGCGTCAGCAGCCAAGACAGGGCGGCTACCTACGAGCAGTACTTC
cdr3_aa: CVSSQDRAATYEQYF

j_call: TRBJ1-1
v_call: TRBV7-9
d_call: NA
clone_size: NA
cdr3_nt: TGTGCCAGCAGCTTCACAAGGGAGGAGGGCTCTGAAGCTTTCTTT
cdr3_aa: CASSFTREEGSEAFF

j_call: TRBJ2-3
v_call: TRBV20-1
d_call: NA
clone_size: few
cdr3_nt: TGCAGTGCTAGAGATCCAGCGGTCACAGATACGCAGTATTTT
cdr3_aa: CSARDPAVTDTQYF

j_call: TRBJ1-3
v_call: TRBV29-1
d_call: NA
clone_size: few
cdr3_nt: TGCAGCGTTGAATCTGGGACTGGAAACACCATATATTTT
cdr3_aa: CSVESGTGNTIYF

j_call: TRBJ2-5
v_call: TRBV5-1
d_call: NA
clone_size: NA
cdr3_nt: TGCGCCAGCAGCTTGGCACGAGGGTACCAAGAGACCCAGTACTTC
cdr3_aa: CASSLARGYQETQYF

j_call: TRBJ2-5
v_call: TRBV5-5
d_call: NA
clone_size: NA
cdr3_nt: TGTGCCAGCAGTTATAACCGGGACCTTGGGTACTTC
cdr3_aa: CASSYNRDLGYF

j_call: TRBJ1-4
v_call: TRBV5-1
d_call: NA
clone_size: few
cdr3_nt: TGCGCCAGCAGCTCCGGGGGGGCCGCAACTAATGAAAAACTGTTTTTT
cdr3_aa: CASSSGGAATNEKLFF

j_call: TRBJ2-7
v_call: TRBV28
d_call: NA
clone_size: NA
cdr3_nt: TGTGCCAGCGGAAAACCGGGACAACTAGTCTACGAGCAGTACTTC
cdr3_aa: CASGKPGQLVYEQYF

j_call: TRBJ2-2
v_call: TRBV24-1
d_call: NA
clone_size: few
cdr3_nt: TGTGCCACCAGTGATTTAACGGCCGGGGAGCTGTTTTTT
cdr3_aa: CATSDLTAGELFF

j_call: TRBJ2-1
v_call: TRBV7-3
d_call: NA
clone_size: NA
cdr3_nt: TGTGCCAGCAGCTTAAGTTACGGGACAAATAACAACAATGAGCAGTTCTTC
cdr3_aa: CASSLSYGTNNNNEQFF

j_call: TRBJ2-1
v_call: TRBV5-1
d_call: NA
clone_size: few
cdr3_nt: TGCGCCAGCAGCTCTAGGGTCGATGAGCAGTTCTTC
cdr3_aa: CASSSRVDEQFF

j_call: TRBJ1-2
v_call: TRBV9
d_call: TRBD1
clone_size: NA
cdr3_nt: TGTGCCAGCAGCTCCCAGTACAGGGGGCCTGACTGGGGCTACACCTTC
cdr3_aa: CASSSQYRGPDWGYTF

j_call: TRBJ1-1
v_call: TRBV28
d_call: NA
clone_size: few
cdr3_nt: TGTGGTTCGAGGGGCAGTGCAAACACTGAAGCTTTCTTT
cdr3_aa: CGSRGSANTEAFF

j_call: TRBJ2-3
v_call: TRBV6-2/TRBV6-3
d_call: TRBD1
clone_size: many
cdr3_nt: TGTGCCAGCAGTTACGCGGACAGGGGCCATACGCAGTATTTT
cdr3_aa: CASSYADRGHTQYF

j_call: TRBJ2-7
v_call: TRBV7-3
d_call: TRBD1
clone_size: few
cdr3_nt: TGTGCCAGCAGCTCGACAGGGAGTGAGCAGTACTTC
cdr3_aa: CASSSTGSEQYF

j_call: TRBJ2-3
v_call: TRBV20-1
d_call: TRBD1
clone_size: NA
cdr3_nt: TGCAGTGCTTACAGGGGGCTGGGCACAGATACGCAGTATTTT
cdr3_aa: CSAYRGLGTDTQYF

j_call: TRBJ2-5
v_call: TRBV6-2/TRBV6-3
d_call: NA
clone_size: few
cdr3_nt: TGTGCCAGCAGCCCCTCACGTGGGGGCGCTAAAAGAGAGACCCAGTACTTC
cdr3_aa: CASSPSRGGAKRETQYF

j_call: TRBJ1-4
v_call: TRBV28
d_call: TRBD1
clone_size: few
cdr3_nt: TGTGCCAGCAGTTCGATCAGGGGGCTCGGCGAAAAACTGTTTTTT
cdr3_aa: CASSSIRGLGEKLFF

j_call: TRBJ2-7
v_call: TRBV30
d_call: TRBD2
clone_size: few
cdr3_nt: TGTGCCTGGGGGGGGACTAGCGAGGCCTACGAGCAGTACTTC
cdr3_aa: CAWGGTSEAYEQYF

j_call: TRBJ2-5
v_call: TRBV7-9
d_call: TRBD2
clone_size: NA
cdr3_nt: TGTGCCAGCAGCCCACCTGGCCCTAGCGGGACACAAGAGACCCAGTACTTC
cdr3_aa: CASSPPGPSGTQETQYF

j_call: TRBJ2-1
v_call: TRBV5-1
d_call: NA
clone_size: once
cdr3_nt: TGCGCCAGCAGCTTGGGACTAAAGTACAATGAGCAGTTCTTC
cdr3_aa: CASSLGLKYNEQFF

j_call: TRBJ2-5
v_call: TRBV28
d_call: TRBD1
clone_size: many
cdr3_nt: TGTGCCAGCAGCCTAACAGGGGGCGGTGAGACCCAGTACTTC
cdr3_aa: CASSLTGGGETQYF

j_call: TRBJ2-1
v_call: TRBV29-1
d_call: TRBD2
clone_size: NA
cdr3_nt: TGCAGCGTCCGGGGACTAGCGGATGCACGCTACAATGAGCAGTTCTTC
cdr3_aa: CSVRGLADARYNEQFF

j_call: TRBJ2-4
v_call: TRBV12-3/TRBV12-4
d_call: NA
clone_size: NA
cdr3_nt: TGTGCCAGCAGTATTACCCGGGCCAAAAACATTCAGTACTTC
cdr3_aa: CASSITRAKNIQYF

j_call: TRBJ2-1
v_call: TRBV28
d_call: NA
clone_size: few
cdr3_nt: TGTGCCAGCAGTTTATACCTGTGGGGTACGTCCTACAATGAGCAGTTCTTC
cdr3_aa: CASSLYLWGTSYNEQFF